The 10 T cell receptor beta chains in this list originate from one sample, sequenced in a study of blood T cell repertoires in COVID-19. Profiling relied on immunoSEQ multiplex PCR, and the TCRdb table lists in-frame clones only, not all of them. Of a few hundred thousand clones listed, around 85% were seen once; the top ten hold over 15%. The sample taken for sequencing was PBMCs or T cells enriched from blood (not recorded which). The receptors were sampled from a middle-aged man who had recovered from COVID-19.

The rearrangement joins TRBV27 to TRBJ2-7; TRBD2 matches at 9 bases. There are 13 residues in the CDR3. Germline assignment: CDR1 MNHEY and CDR2 SMNVEV (reference sequence). The V and J ends lost 5 bases and 3 bases, in that order; junction bases with no gene match: 2. CDR3 coding DNA: TGTGCCAGCAGTCCGACTAGCGGCTACGAGCAGTACTTC. This gives the protein CASSPTSGYEQYF.

The gene calls are TRBV30 and TRBJ2-7, with 9 nucleotides matching TRBD1. The CDR3 length is 13 residues. The germline V gene encodes CDR1 GTSNPN and CDR2 SVGIG (reference sequence). The junction had 9 bases not matched to a gene; V was cut back by 8 bases and J by 4 bases. The CDR3 loop is CARRDRVLYEQYF. The CDR3 nucleotides are TGTGCCAGGCGGGACAGGGTATTGTACGAGCAGTACTTC.

The chain has TRBV14 and TRBJ2-3; 9 nucleotides match TRBD1. This CDR3 spans 17 amino acids. V gave up 1 base and J gave up 0 bases; unmatched junction bases: 5. Germline-derived CDR1 and CDR2 are SGHDN and FVKESK. The CDR3 sequence: CASSQGSGTGSTDTQYF. The CDR3 nucleotides read TGTGCCAGCAGCCAAGGCTCCGGGACAGGGAGCACAGATACGCAGTATTTT.

The rearrangement joins TRBV9 to TRBJ2-3, with 14 bases lining up with TRBD2. The CDR3 runs 19 residues. In germline, CDR1 is SGDLS, CDR2 YYNGEE. After removal of 3 bases from V and 1 base from J, the junction contained 10 bases not matched to a gene. The CDR3 region is CASSGRLAGGPPGTDTQYF. The CDR3 DNA reads as TGTGCCAGCAGCGGACGACTAGCGGGAGGGCCGCCTGGCACAGATACGCAGTATTTT.

The chain carries TRBV5-1 and TRBJ2-1; tentative D call: TRBD2 (6 bases). Germline values: CDR1 SGHRS, CDR2 YFSETQ. The CDR3 length is 14 residues. The V and J ends lost 4 bases and 5 bases respectively, with 13 bases between them. The CDR3 loop reads CASSPGTLNNEQFF. The CDR3 DNA reads as TGCGCCAGCAGCCCCGGGACTCTCAACAATGAGCAGTTCTTC.

The rearrangement links TRBV4-2 to TRBJ2-2; D may be TRBD2 (5 bases). The CDR3 totals 12 residues. Germline-derived CDR1 and CDR2 are LGHNA and YNFKEQ. V lost 4 bases, J lost 5 bases, and 5 bases lay in between. The CDR3 DNA is TGTGCCAGCAGCCGCGGGACCGGGGAGCTGTTTTTT. Its protein product is CASSRGTGELFF.

The V gene is TRBV5-1, the J gene TRBJ2-3; 8 bases fit TRBD1. The length of the CDR3 is 15 residues. Germline V CDR1 and CDR2: SGHRS, YFSETQ. V trimming: 3 bases; J trimming: 4 bases; junction bases outside the gene matches: 7. This CDR3 is CASSSGQGMSDTQYF. The DNA of the CDR3 is TGCGCCAGCAGCTCTGGACAGGGAATGTCAGATACGCAGTATTTT.

The chain joins TRBV19 to TRBJ1-2; perhaps TRBD1 as D (6 bases). Deletions cut 6 bases from V and 4 bases from J, with 12 bases between. This CDR3 region has 13 residues. Germline lookup yields CDR1 LNHDA and CDR2 SQIVND (reference sequence). The CDR3 reads CASSRDRFYGYTF. In DNA, the CDR3 is TGTGCCAGTAGCCGCGACAGGTTCTATGGCTACACCTTC.

The gene calls are TRBV3-1 (or the pseudogene TRBV3-2) and TRBJ2-1; 14 bases are shared with TRBD2. The CDR3 is made up of 15 amino acids. In germline, CDR1 is LGHDT, CDR2 YNNKEL (reference sequence). The J segment lost 9 bases and the V segment lost 4 bases, leaving 5 bases of the junction unmatched. This CDR3 reads CASSPGLAGVGEQFF. The CDR3 DNA reads TGTGCCAGCAGCCCGGGACTAGCGGGAGTGGGTGAGCAGTTCTTC.

This clone was observed once. The chain combines TRBV29-1 with TRBJ2-3; D may be TRBD1 (5 bases). V dropped 5 bases and J dropped 0 bases, with 12 bases sitting between them. The germline gives CDR1 SQVTM, CDR2 ANQGSEA. The CDR3 is 14 residues long. The CDR3 protein is CSVLTAYSTDTQYF. CDR3 DNA sequence: TGCAGCGTTTTGACAGCGTATAGCACAGATACGCAGTATTTT.